The rows below give T cell receptor beta chains drawn from one sample of a study of Tregs in tolerant kidney transplant recipients. Assay used: immunoSEQ multiplex PCR; TCRdb lists only in-frame clones, some missing. The table records some 64,000 clones, 95% to 98% of them present only once. The sample in question was Tregs from blood, obtained before the transplant. All receptors derive from a human donor who received a combined kidney and bone marrow transplant. CDR3s leave out the opening cysteine and the closing phenylalanine or tryptophan. Each record gives: V gene, J gene, D gene, CDR3 protein. A D gene is named only where the DNA matches it firmly.

v_gene: TRBV5-1
j_gene: TRBJ1-2
d_gene: .
CDR3aa: ASSLPGNYGYT

v_gene: TRBV7-2
j_gene: TRBJ2-7
d_gene: TRBD1
CDR3aa: ASSWGQVYEQY

v_gene: TRBV7-9
j_gene: TRBJ2-1
d_gene: .
CDR3aa: ASSLAQNNEQF

v_gene: TRBV7-2
j_gene: TRBJ2-5
d_gene: TRBD1
CDR3aa: ASSSDRAQETQY

v_gene: TRBV19
j_gene: TRBJ2-7
d_gene: .
CDR3aa: ASSRQVGEQY

v_gene: TRBV18
j_gene: TRBJ1-1
d_gene: TRBD1
CDR3aa: ASSPKAGGMNTEAF

v_gene: TRBV5-4
j_gene: TRBJ2-1
d_gene: .
CDR3aa: ASSCAWEQF

v_gene: TRBV4-3
j_gene: TRBJ2-1
d_gene: .
CDR3aa: ASSQLQGSKQF

v_gene: TRBV6-1
j_gene: TRBJ1-2
d_gene: .
CDR3aa: AGGRGDLNYGYT

v_gene: TRBV5-6
j_gene: TRBJ1-4
d_gene: .
CDR3aa: ASSLPRGEKLF

v_gene: TRBV2
j_gene: TRBJ2-3
d_gene: TRBD2
CDR3aa: ASQRGGSWTQY

v_gene: TRBV4-2
j_gene: TRBJ2-2
d_gene: TRBD2
CDR3aa: ASSQGLAGNTGELF

v_gene: TRBV7-8
j_gene: TRBJ1-2
d_gene: .
CDR3aa: ASSPLTQVNYGYT

v_gene: TRBV7-8
j_gene: TRBJ1-2
d_gene: TRBD1
CDR3aa: ASSFPSGTDYGYT

v_gene: TRBV25-1
j_gene: TRBJ1-2
d_gene: .
CDR3aa: ASSESGAGHYGYT

v_gene: TRBV15
j_gene: TRBJ2-1
d_gene: TRBD2
CDR3aa: ATSRGISGSPYNEQF

v_gene: TRBV5-1
j_gene: TRBJ1-4
d_gene: TRBD1
CDR3aa: ASGLTGANEKLF

v_gene: TRBV5-4
j_gene: TRBJ2-7
d_gene: .
CDR3aa: ASSRPGGGPRD

v_gene: TRBV5-6
j_gene: TRBJ1-6
d_gene: TRBD1
CDR3aa: ASSLAQTGRFDSPLH

v_gene: TRBV5-1
j_gene: TRBJ1-5
d_gene: .
CDR3aa: ASSLVPGQPQH

v_gene: TRBV7-3
j_gene: TRBJ2-1
d_gene: .
CDR3aa: ASSLTGQRQF

v_gene: TRBV5-8
j_gene: TRBJ1-2
d_gene: .
CDR3aa: ASSLLGAFGYT

v_gene: TRBV30
j_gene: TRBJ1-4
d_gene: .
CDR3aa: AWHRDPPATNEKLF

v_gene: TRBV28
j_gene: TRBJ1-5
d_gene: .
CDR3aa: ASSLVGDTYSNQPQH

v_gene: TRBV5-8
j_gene: TRBJ1-2
d_gene: .
CDR3aa: ASSFSPRLSFNYGYT

v_gene: TRBV5-1
j_gene: TRBJ2-3
d_gene: TRBD2
CDR3aa: ASSLDRAGGTDTQY

v_gene: TRBV6-1
j_gene: TRBJ1-5
d_gene: .
CDR3aa: ASRSTGNQPQH

v_gene: TRBV5-1
j_gene: TRBJ1-5
d_gene: .
CDR3aa: ASSLGQYPYSNQPQH

v_gene: TRBV5-1
j_gene: TRBJ2-7
d_gene: TRBD1
CDR3aa: ASSFQGADYEQY

v_gene: TRBV29-1
j_gene: TRBJ2-3
d_gene: .
CDR3aa: SVRQANTDTQY

v_gene: TRBV6-6
j_gene: TRBJ2-1
d_gene: .
CDR3aa: ASSEDQGSRNEQF

v_gene: TRBV7-2
j_gene: TRBJ1-5
d_gene: TRBD1
CDR3aa: ASSHGQVRKPQH

v_gene: TRBV14
j_gene: TRBJ2-2
d_gene: TRBD1
CDR3aa: ASSRRQGPPTGELF

v_gene: TRBV9
j_gene: TRBJ2-1
d_gene: TRBD2
CDR3aa: ASSVGVGGIFDEQF

v_gene: TRBV15
j_gene: TRBJ1-2
d_gene: TRBD1
CDR3aa: ATSGGGGGAFRGYT

v_gene: TRBV12-5
j_gene: TRBJ2-1
d_gene: TRBD2
CDR3aa: ASGLGLAGVYNEQF

v_gene: TRBV5-1
j_gene: TRBJ2-5
d_gene: TRBD2
CDR3aa: ASSESTSGTEVYQETQY

v_gene: TRBV7-3
j_gene: TRBJ1-1
d_gene: .
CDR3aa: ASSLDRNTEAF

v_gene: TRBV9
j_gene: TRBJ1-4
d_gene: TRBD1
CDR3aa: ASSSGTEYEKLF

v_gene: TRBV6-6
j_gene: TRBJ2-5
d_gene: TRBD2
CDR3aa: ASNRAGAAGGQY

v_gene: TRBV9
j_gene: TRBJ2-5
d_gene: .
CDR3aa: ASSSLGTQY